This is a list of T cell receptor beta chains from one sample in a study of OX40 agonist ivuxolimab in advanced cancers. The protocol was immunoSEQ multiplex PCR, while the TCRdb copy is restricted to in-frame clones and leaves out a portion. The profile shows around 80,000 clones, approximately 84% of them singletons. This material consisted of CD4+ or CD8+ T cells sorted from blood, taken in a trial of the OX40 agonist ivuxolimab. These receptors all come from an adult with an advanced solid tumor such as melanoma, head and neck, liver or kidney cancer. Each CDR3 is given with its conserved first and last residue. Each record gives: D gene, V gene, clone size, J gene, CDR3 DNA, CDR3 protein. A D gene is named only where the DNA matches it firmly. Size is stated for part of the rows, as once, few or many counts, or as a class when the clone is expanded.

>TRBD2|TRBV2|.|TRBJ2-3
TGTGCCAGCAGGCAGACTAGCGGGGGGCAACGCACAGATACGCAGTATTTT
CASRQTSGGQRTDTQYF
>.|TRBV5-4|few|TRBJ2-1
TGTGCCAGCAGCTTGGAGGCAGGGAAAGATGAGCAGTTCTTC
CASSLEAGKDEQFF
>TRBD1|TRBV5-1|.|TRBJ2-7
TGCGCCAGCAGAGGGACAGGGAAGAACGAGCAGTACTTC
CASRGTGKNEQYF
>TRBD2|TRBV19|.|TRBJ2-2
TGTGCCAGCCTAACGGCGGGGGAGTCTAACGGGGAGCTGTTTTTT
CASLTAGESNGELFF
>.|TRBV7-2|.|TRBJ2-7
TGTGCCAGCAGCTTTGGACCGTCCTACGAGCAGTACTTC
CASSFGPSYEQYF
>TRBD1|TRBV19|.|TRBJ2-3
TGTGCCAGTAGTATAGTTCAGGGGACAGGCACAGATACGCAGTATTTT
CASSIVQGTGTDTQYF
>.|TRBV18|few|TRBJ1-5
TGTGCCAGCTCACACGGTATCGGGGACCCGCCGCATTTT
CASSHGIGDPPHF
>.|TRBV6-1|.|TRBJ2-5
TGTGCCAGCAGTGAACTTGACAGCAGGAAGACCCAGTACTTC
CASSELDSRKTQYF
>.|TRBV7-8|.|TRBJ1-4
TGTGCCAGCAGCTCCCGGGAGGGGGTGAATGAAAAACTGTTTTTT
CASSSREGVNEKLFF
>.|TRBV7-9|.|TRBJ1-2
TGTGCCAGCAGCCCCGTGGAATTCTGGAGCGGCTACACCTTC
CASSPVEFWSGYTF
>.|TRBV11-2|few|TRBJ1-2
TGTGCCAGCAGCCCCCACCACGGGGACGGCTACACCTTC
CASSPHHGDGYTF
>.|TRBV7-8|.|TRBJ1-1
TGTGCCAGCAGCCCCCTCTGGGGGGGGAGCACTGAAGCTTTCTTT
CASSPLWGGSTEAFF
>TRBD1|TRBV5-1|.|TRBJ2-5
TGCGCCAGCAGCCTATGGACAGGTCAAGAGACCCAGTACTTC
CASSLWTGQETQYF
>.|TRBV30|.|TRBJ1-2
TGTGCCTGGAGCCCGATTGCTAACTATGGCTACACCTTC
CAWSPIANYGYTF
>TRBD1|TRBV18|.|TRBJ1-5
TGTGCCAGCTCACCGCAGGGACAGTGGGACCAGCCCCAGCATTTT
CASSPQGQWDQPQHF
>.|TRBV4-1|.|TRBJ2-3
TGCGCCAGCAATGGCGACGGATTTTTATCCTCGGATACGCAGTATTTT
CASNGDGFLSSDTQYF
>TRBD1|TRBV19|.|TRBJ1-2
TGTGCAGCGGGACAGGGCTATGGCTACACCTTC
CAAGQGYGYTF
>.|TRBV9|.|TRBJ1-3
TGTGCCAGCAGCGTAGCCTCTCGATTGAGTGGACCCTCTGGAAACACCATATATTTT
CASSVASRLSGPSGNTIYF
>TRBD2|TRBV27|.|TRBJ2-3
TGTGCCAGCAGTCCCGCCTTTAGCGGGAGAACAGATACGCAGTATTTT
CASSPAFSGRTDTQYF
>TRBD2|TRBV9|.|TRBJ2-1
TGTGCCAGCAGCTCCCAAAGGGTCCTAGCGGGAAGGAACAATGAGCAGTTCTTC
CASSSQRVLAGRNNEQFF
>.|TRBV6-1|once|TRBJ1-5
TGTGCCAGCAGTGATGGAAGGGTTCAGCCCCAGCATTTT
CASSDGRVQPQHF
>.|TRBV19|.|TRBJ1-3
TGTGCCAGTAGTATTCGGGGGGATGGAAACACCATATATTTT
CASSIRGDGNTIYF
>.|TRBV7-2|.|TRBJ1-1
TGTGCCAGCAGCTTTGGCAGGGACACTGAAGCTTTCTTT
CASSFGRDTEAFF
>.|TRBV18|.|TRBJ2-2
TGTGCCAGCTCTCCTATGACAGCCACGAACACCGGGGAGCTGTTTTTT
CASSPMTATNTGELFF
>.|TRBV7-6|.|TRBJ1-3
TGTGCCAGCAGCTCTACACGAGGTGGAAACACCATATATTTT
CASSSTRGGNTIYF
>TRBD2|TRBV7-8|.|TRBJ2-1
TGTGCCAGCAGCTTAGATATAACTAGCGGGAATCGGGGGCAGTTCTTC
CASSLDITSGNRGQFF
>.|TRBV7-9|once|TRBJ2-5
TGTGCCAGCAGCCCCGGCGAAGAGACCCAGTACTTC
CASSPGEETQYF
>.|TRBV5-1|.|TRBJ2-3
TGCGCCAGCAGCCCGCGCCGTAGCGGCCAGACAGATACGCAGTATTTT
CASSPRRSGQTDTQYF
>TRBD1|TRBV7-3|.|TRBJ2-5
TGTGCCAGCAGTCAAGACAGGGGGCCGGTAGAGACCCAGTACTTC
CASSQDRGPVETQYF
>TRBD1|TRBV6-1|.|TRBJ2-7
TGTGCCAGCCGAGTCCCAGGGGGCTACTCCTACGAGCAGTACTTC
CASRVPGGYSYEQYF
>.|TRBV30|.|TRBJ2-3
TGTGCCTGGAACAGCCGCGTCGTGGATACGCAGTATTTT
CAWNSRVVDTQYF
>.|TRBV18|.|TRBJ2-5
TGTGCCAGCTCAACACGGCAGACCCAGTACTTC
CASSTRQTQYF
>.|TRBV2|.|TRBJ2-2
TGTGCCAGCAGAGGCCAAGCGAACACCGGGGAGCTGTTTTTT
CASRGQANTGELFF
>.|TRBV6-5|.|TRBJ1-1
TGTGCCAGCAGACCTTTCGAATCGAACACTGAAGCTTTCTTT
CASRPFESNTEAFF
>TRBD1|TRBV5-1|.|TRBJ1-4
TGCGCCAGCAGCTTCGGACAGGGGGGTGAAAAACTGTTTTTT
CASSFGQGGEKLFF
>.|TRBV27|.|TRBJ1-6
TGTGCCAGCAGTCCCGAGGGGGGGCGTTCACCCCTCCACTTT
CASSPEGGRSPLHF
>.|TRBV30|.|TRBJ2-7
TGTGCCTGGAGTGTTTCAGCTTCGGGGGAGTACTTC
CAWSVSASGEYF
>TRBD2|TRBV4-3|.|TRBJ2-1
TGCGCCAGCAGCCAAGTCAGCGGGAGCTCCTACAATGAGCAGTTCTTC
CASSQVSGSSYNEQFF
>TRBD2|TRBV27|.|TRBJ2-7
TGTGCCAGCAGTCGGGCTCTAGCGGCTCTTAGCAACGAGCAGTACTTC
CASSRALAALSNEQYF
>.|TRBV11-3|.|TRBJ2-7
TGTGCCAGCAGCTTAGGAATCTACGAGCAGTACTTC
CASSLGIYEQYF
>.|TRBV10-2|once|TRBJ1-1
TGCGCCAGCAGTGTTGCACGGCAGGGCACTGAAGCTTTCTTT
CASSVARQGTEAFF
>.|TRBV7-9|.|TRBJ1-1
TGTGCCAGCAGCTCGGACGGCGTTAAGGCTTTCTTT
CASSSDGVKAFF
>.|TRBV5-6|.|TRBJ1-1
TGTGCCAGCAGCTGGGGGTTTCACACTGAAGCTTTCTTT
CASSWGFHTEAFF
>.|TRBV27|.|TRBJ2-2
TGTGCCAGCAGTTTCCGGGAGTTCGGGGAGCTGTTTTTT
CASSFREFGELFF
>.|TRBV6-6|.|TRBJ2-1
TGTGCCACCTCTGAGGGGGTCGAGCAGTTCTTC
CATSEGVEQFF
>.|TRBV7-2|.|TRBJ2-3
TGTGCCAGCAGCTCCCAGGGGGGCCTACGTATAATCACAGATACGCAGTATTTT
CASSSQGGLRIITDTQYF
>TRBD1|TRBV7-3|.|TRBJ2-1
TGTGCCAGCAGCTGGACAGGGGTAGATGAGCAGTTCTTC
CASSWTGVDEQFF
>.|TRBV11-2|.|TRBJ1-1
TGTGCCAGCAGCTATCAGACTGAAGCTTTCTTT
CASSYQTEAFF
>.|TRBV6-5|.|TRBJ1-1
TGTGCCTCCCAGGGGACCATAGGGAACACTGAAGCTTTCTTT
CASQGTIGNTEAFF
>.|TRBV7-8|.|TRBJ1-5
TGTGCCAGCAGCCCCAGGAGTAGCAATCAGCCCCAGCATTTT
CASSPRSSNQPQHF
>.|TRBV2|.|TRBJ2-1
TGTGCCAGCAGTGTCAGCCCCAGAGGTGAGCAGTTCTTC
CASSVSPRGEQFF
>TRBD1|TRBV19|.|TRBJ2-3
TGTGCCAGTAGCCTAACAGGGACAGGGTGGAGTACGCAGTATTTT
CASSLTGTGWSTQYF
>TRBD1|TRBV11-2|.|TRBJ2-3
TGTGCCAGCAGCAGGGACAGGGGGGAAGATACGCAGTATTTT
CASSRDRGEDTQYF
>.|TRBV19|.|TRBJ1-4
TGTGCCAGTAGTCCCAGTGCAACTAATGAAAAACTGTTTTTT
CASSPSATNEKLFF
>.|TRBV11-2|.|TRBJ2-5
TGTGCCAGCAGCTTAGTCCGGATTACGTTTGGGGGGGAGACCCAGTACTTC
CASSLVRITFGGETQYF
>.|TRBV19|.|TRBJ1-4
TGTGCCAGTAGTGAAGGAGAAGAGAGGACTAATGAAAAACTGTTTTTT
CASSEGEERTNEKLFF
>TRBD1|TRBV7-9|.|TRBJ1-2
TGTGCCAGCAGCCTTGGGACAGGGCATAACTATGGCTACACCTTC
CASSLGTGHNYGYTF
>TRBD2|TRBV30|.|TRBJ2-1
TGTGCCTGGAGTCCCTGGACTAGCGGGAGGGAGTCAGTCTTC
CAWSPWTSGRESVF
>.|TRBV27|.|TRBJ1-1
TGTGCCAGCAGTTTAAGTCGGACGGGGGGAATGGCTTTCTTT
CASSLSRTGGMAFF
>.|TRBV7-2|.|TRBJ2-4
TGTGCCAGCAGTCCCTCCCAGGCCACCCTTGCTCAGTACTTC
CASSPSQATLAQYF